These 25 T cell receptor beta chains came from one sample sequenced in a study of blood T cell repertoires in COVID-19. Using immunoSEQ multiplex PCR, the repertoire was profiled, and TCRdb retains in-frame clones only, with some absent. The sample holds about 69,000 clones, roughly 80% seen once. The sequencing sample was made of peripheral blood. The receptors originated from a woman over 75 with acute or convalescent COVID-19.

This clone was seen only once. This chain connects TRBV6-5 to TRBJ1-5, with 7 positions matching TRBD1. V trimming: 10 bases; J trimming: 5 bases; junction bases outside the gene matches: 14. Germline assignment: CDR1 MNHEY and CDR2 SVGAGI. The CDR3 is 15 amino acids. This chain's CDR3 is CATVPGTVSDQPQHF. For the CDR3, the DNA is TGTGCCACCGTACCGGGGACAGTGTCGGATCAGCCCCAGCATTTT.

The CDR3 DNA sequence: TGTGCCAGCTCACCGCGGACAGGGGTGTACACTGAAGCTTTCTTT. Translating gives CASSPRTGVYTEAFF. The genes are TRBV18 and TRBJ1-1; 9 bases align to TRBD1. The V gene end was trimmed by 3 bases and the J gene end by 3 bases; junction bases not matched to a gene: 5. This CDR3 spans 15 amino acids. CDR1 is KGHSH and CDR2 is LQKENI in the germline V gene.

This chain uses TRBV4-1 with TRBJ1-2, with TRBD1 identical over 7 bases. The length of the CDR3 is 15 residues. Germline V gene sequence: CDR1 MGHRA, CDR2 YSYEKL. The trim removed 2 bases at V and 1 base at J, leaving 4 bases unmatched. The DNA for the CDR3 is TGCGCCAGCAGCCAATACCGGGACAGTAACTATGGCTACACCTTC. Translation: CASSQYRDSNYGYTF.

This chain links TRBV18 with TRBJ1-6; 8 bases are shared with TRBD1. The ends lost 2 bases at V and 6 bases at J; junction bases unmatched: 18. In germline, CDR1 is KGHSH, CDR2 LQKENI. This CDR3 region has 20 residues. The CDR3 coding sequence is TGTGCCAGCTCACCAGCGACCCAGTTCGGACAGGGACGACGTAATTCACCCCTCCACTTT. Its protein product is CASSPATQFGQGRRNSPLHF.

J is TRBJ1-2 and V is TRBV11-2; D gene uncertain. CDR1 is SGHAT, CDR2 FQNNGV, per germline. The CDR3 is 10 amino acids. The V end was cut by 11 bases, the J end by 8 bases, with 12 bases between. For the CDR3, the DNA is TGTGCCCGAGCGGGGTGGGGCTACACCTTC. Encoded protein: CARAGWGYTF.

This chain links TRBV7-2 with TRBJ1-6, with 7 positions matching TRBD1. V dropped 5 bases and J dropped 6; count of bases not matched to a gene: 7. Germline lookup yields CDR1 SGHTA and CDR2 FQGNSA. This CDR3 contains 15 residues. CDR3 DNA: TGTGCCAGCAGCCCCAGGGGACAGACTAATTCACCCCTCCACTTT. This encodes CASSPRGQTNSPLHF.

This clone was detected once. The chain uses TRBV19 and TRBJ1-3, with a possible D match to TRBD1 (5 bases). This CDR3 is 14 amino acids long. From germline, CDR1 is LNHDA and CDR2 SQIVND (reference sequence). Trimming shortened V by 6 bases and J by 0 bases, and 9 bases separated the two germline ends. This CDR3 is CASSATASGNTIYF. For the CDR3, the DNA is TGTGCCAGTAGCGCGACAGCCTCTGGAAACACCATATATTTT.

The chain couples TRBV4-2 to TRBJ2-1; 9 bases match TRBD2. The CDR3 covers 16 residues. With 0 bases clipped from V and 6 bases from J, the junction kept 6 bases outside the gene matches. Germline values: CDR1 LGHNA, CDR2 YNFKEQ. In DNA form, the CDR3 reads TGTGCCAGCAGCCAAGAGGGGACTAGCCTTGCCAATGAGCAGTTCTTC. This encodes CASSQEGTSLANEQFF.

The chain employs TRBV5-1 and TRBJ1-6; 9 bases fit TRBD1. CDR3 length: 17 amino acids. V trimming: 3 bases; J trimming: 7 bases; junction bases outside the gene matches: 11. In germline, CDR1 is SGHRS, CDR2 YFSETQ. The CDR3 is CASSSTGTGIENSPLHF. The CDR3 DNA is TGCGCCAGCAGCTCAACCGGGACAGGGATAGAAAATTCACCCCTCCACTTT. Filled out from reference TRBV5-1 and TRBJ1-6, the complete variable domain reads KAGVTQTPRYLIKTRGQQVTLSCSPISGHRSVSWYQQTPGQGLQFLFEYFSETQRNKGNFPGRFSGRQFSNSRSEMNVSTLELGDSALYLCASSSTGTGIENSPLHFGNGTRLTVT.

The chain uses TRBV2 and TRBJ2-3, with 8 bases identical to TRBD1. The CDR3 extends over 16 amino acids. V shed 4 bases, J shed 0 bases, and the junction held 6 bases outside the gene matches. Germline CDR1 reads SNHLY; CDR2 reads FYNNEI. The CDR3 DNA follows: TGTGCCAGCAGTGTCAGGCAGGGGGCTAGCACAGATACGCAGTATTTT. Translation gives CASSVRQGASTDTQYF.

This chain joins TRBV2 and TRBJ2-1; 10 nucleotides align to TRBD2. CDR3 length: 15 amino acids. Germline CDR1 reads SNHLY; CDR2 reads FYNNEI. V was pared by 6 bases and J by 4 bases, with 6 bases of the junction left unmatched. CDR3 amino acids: CASRAQRGGYNEQFF. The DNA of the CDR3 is TGTGCCAGCAGGGCCCAGCGGGGGGGGTACAATGAGCAGTTCTTC.

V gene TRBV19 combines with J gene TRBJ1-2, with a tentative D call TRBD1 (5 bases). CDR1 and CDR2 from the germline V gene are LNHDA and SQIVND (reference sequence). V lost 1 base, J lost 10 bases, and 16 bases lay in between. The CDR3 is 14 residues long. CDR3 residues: CASSIVAGESYYTF. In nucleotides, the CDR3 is TGTGCCAGTAGTATAGTGGCGGGGGAATCATACTACACCTTC.

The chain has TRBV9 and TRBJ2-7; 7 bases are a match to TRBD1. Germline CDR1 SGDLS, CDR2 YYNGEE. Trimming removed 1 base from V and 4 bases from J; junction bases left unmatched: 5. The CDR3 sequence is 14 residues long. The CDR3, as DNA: TGTGCCAGCAGCGTACTACCGACAGGGTACGAGCAGTACTTC. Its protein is CASSVLPTGYEQYF. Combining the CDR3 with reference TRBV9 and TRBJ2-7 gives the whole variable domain DSGVTQTPKHLITATGQRVTLRCSPRSGDLSVYWYQQSLDQGLQFLIQYYNGEERAKGNILERFSAQQFPDLHSELNLSSLELGDSALYFCASSVLPTGYEQYFGPGTRLTVT.

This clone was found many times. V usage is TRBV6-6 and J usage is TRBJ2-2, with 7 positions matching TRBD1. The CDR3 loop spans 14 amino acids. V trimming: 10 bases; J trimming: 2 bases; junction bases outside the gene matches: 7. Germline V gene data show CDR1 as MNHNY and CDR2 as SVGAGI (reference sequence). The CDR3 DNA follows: TGTGCCACCAAGGGACAGCAAAACACCGGGGAGCTGTTTTTT. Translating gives CATKGQQNTGELFF.

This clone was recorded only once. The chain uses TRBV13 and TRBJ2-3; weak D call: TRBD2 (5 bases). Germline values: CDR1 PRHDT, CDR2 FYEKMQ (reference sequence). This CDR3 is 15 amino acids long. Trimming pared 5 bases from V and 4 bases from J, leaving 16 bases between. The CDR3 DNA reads TGTGCCAGCAGCCCGTGGAGAACCGGGGCAGATACGCAGTATTTT. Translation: CASSPWRTGADTQYF.

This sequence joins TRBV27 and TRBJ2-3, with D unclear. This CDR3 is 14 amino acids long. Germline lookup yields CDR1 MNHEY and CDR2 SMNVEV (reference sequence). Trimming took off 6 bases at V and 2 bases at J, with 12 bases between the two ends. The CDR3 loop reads CASSIGTATDTQYF. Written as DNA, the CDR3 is TGTGCCAGCAGCATCGGCACAGCCACAGATACGCAGTATTTT.

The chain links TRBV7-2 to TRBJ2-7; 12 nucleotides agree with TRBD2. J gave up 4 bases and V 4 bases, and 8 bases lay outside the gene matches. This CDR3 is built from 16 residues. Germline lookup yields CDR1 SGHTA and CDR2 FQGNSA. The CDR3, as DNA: TGTGCCAGCAGCTACCGGACTAGCGGGGTCGGGTACGAGCAGTACTTC. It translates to CASSYRTSGVGYEQYF.

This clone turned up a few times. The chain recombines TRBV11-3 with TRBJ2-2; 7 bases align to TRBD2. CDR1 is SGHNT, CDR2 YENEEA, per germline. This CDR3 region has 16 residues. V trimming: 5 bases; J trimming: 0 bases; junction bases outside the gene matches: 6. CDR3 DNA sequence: TGTGCCAGCAGCCCGGGAGGACTAACGAACACCGGGGAGCTGTTTTTT. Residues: CASSPGGLTNTGELFF.

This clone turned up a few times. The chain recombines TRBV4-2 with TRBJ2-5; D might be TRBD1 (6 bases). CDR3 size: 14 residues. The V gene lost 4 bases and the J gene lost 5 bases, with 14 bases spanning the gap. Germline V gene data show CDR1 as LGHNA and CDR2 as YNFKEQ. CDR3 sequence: CASSPGEYRETQYF. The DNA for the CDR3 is TGTGCCAGCAGCCCAGGGGAGTACCGGGAGACCCAGTACTTC.

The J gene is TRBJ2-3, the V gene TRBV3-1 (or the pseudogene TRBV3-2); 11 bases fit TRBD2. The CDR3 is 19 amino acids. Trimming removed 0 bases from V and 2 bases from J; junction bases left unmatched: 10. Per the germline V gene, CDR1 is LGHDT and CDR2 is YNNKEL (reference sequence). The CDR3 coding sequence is TGTGCCAGCAGCCAAGATCATAAGGTACTAGCGGGGGTCACAGATACGCAGTATTTT. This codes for CASSQDHKVLAGVTDTQYF.

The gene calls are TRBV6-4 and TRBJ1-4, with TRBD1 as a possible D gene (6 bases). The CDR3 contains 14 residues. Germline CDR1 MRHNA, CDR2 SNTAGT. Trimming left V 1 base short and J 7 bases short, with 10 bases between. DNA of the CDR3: TGTGCCAGCAGTGACTTCACAGGGAGTGAAAAACTGTTTTTT. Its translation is CASSDFTGSEKLFF.

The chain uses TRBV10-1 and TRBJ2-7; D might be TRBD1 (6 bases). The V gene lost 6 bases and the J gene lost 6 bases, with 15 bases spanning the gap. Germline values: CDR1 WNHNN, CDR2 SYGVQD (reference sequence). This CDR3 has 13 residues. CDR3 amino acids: CASSEQGRGEQYF. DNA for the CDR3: TGCGCCAGCAGCGAACAGGGTCGTGGCGAGCAGTACTTC.

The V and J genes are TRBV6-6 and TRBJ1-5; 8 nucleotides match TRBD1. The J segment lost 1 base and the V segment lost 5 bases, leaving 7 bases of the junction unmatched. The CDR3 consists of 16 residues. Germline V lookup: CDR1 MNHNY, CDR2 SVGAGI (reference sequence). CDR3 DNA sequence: TGTGCCAGCAGTAAACAGGGGGAATGGAGCAATCAGCCCCAGCATTTT. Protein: CASSKQGEWSNQPQHF.

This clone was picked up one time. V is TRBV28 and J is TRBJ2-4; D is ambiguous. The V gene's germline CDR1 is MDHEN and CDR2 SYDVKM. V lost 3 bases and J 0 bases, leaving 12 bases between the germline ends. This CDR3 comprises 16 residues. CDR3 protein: CASSFGANLAKNIQYF. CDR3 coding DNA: TGTGCCAGCAGTTTCGGAGCTAACCTAGCCAAAAACATTCAGTACTTC. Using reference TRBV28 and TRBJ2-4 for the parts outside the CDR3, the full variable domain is DVKVTQSSRYLVKRTGEKVFLECVQDMDHENMFWYRQDPGLGLRLIYFSYDVKMKEKGDIPEGYSVSREKKERFSLILESASTNQTSMYLCASSFGANLAKNIQYFGAGTRLSVL.

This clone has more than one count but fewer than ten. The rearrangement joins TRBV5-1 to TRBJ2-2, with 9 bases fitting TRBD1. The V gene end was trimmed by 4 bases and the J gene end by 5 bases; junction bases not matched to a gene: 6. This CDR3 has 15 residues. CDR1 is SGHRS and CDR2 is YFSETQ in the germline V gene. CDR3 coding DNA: TGCGCCAGCAGCACCGACAGGGGGGGTACCGGGGAGCTGTTTTTT. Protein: CASSTDRGGTGELFF.